The following is a T cell receptor beta chain sequence with its context. This entry is derived from a study of cytomegalovirus exposure and HLA in healthy donors. The CDR3 is made up of 16 amino acids. V dropped 5 bases and J dropped 3; count of bases not matched to a gene: 6. Germline V lookup: CDR1 SGHAT, CDR2 FQNNGV. A multiplex PCR was run with 60 Vbeta primers and 13 Jbeta primers. Libraries were prepared by immunoSEQ multiplex PCR; TCRdb keeps only in-frame clonotypes and omits some of them. The sample holds roughly 180,000 clones, 75% to 85% seen once. This chain uses TRBV11-2 with TRBJ2-1, with 11 bases identical to TRBD2. The sample comprised PBMCs. The receptor was isolated from a young man in good health and CMV-seronegative. This CDR3 reads CASSPLTSGGYNEQFF. CDR3 DNA: TGTGCCAGCAGCCCCCTCACTAGCGGGGGCTACAATGAGCAGTTCTTC.